The next 19 T cell receptor beta chains were all read from a single sample in a study of beta chain features in type 1 diabetes. The isolated RNA, all of it, was reverse transcribed, so expressed TCRB transcripts were what got sequenced. The method was immunoSEQ multiplex PCR; TCRdb's version includes in-frame clones alone and lacks a portion of them. The data hold about 290,000 clones, with 8% observed a single time. The specimen was central memory CD4+ T cells from blood. Every receptor here comes from a woman aged 18-29 years in good health.

This clone was found a few times. The chain is built from TRBV7-8 and TRBJ2-3; TRBD2 agrees at 10 bases. The CDR3 covers 16 residues. The V gene end was trimmed by 6 bases and the J gene end by 6 bases; junction bases not matched to a gene: 12. Germline loops: CDR1 SGHVS, CDR2 FQNEAQ. The CDR3 DNA is TGTGCCAGCAGAGGGGGACTAGCGAATCCCTGGGATACGCAGTATTTT. Translation: CASRGGLANPWDTQYF.

This clone was observed at least ten times. The V call is TRBV5-1, the J call TRBJ2-3; 14 bases match TRBD2. The CDR3 extends over 18 amino acids. J gave up 0 bases and V 3 bases, and 6 bases lay outside the gene matches. Germline V gene lookup returns CDR1 SGHRS and CDR2 YFSETQ. In nucleotides, the CDR3 is TGCGCCAGCAGCTCGACTAGCGGGGGGGCCGAAAGCACAGATACGCAGTATTTT. Residues: CASSSTSGGAESTDTQYF. Variable domain in full (rest from reference TRBV5-1 and TRBJ2-3): KAGVTQTPRYLIKTRGQQVTLSCSPISGHRSVSWYQQTPGQGLQFLFEYFSETQRNKGNFPGRFSGRQFSNSRSEMNVSTLELGDSALYLCASSSTSGGAESTDTQYFGPGTRLTVL.

In DNA, the CDR3 is TGTGCCACCAGCAGAGAAGCAGGCTATGGCTACACCTTC. Translated: CATSREAGYGYTF. V usage is TRBV15 and J usage is TRBJ1-2; D uncertain. V gave up 0 bases and J gave up 4 bases, with 6 bases separating them. This CDR3 is built from 13 residues. CDR1 is LNHNV and CDR2 is YYDKDF in the germline V gene (reference sequence).

This clone has just a few counts. The V gene is TRBV10-3, the J gene TRBJ2-1; tentatively, D is TRBD2 (6 bases). The CDR3 extends over 16 amino acids. Germline assignment: CDR1 ENHRY and CDR2 SYGVKD. The V gene lost 0 bases and the J gene lost 12 bases, with 21 bases spanning the gap. The CDR3 DNA follows: TGTGCCATCAGTGAGTCCGCTCTACTAGACGCGGGGACGCAGTTCTTC. This sequence encodes CAISESALLDAGTQFF.

This clone was recorded many times. This sequence joins TRBV19 and TRBJ1-2; D not certain. The V gene's germline CDR1 is LNHDA and CDR2 SQIVND (reference sequence). This CDR3 region has 15 residues. Trimming left V 6 bases short and J 0 bases short, with 14 bases between. The CDR3 DNA follows: TGTGCCAGTAGACCCCGAGGGATAGCTAACTATGGCTACACCTTC. Encoded protein: CASRPRGIANYGYTF.

In this sample, this clone turned up a few times. The rearrangement joins TRBV5-1 to TRBJ2-3, with D perhaps matching TRBD2 (7 bases). Between the trimmed V and J ends, which lost 5 bases and 2 bases, there was a span of 12 bases. This CDR3 region has 14 residues. Germline lookup yields CDR1 SGHRS and CDR2 YFSETQ. The CDR3 nucleotides read TGCGCCAGCAGACAGGGAGGGGACACAGATACGCAGTATTTT. Translation: CASRQGGDTDTQYF.

The chain uses TRBV9 and TRBJ1-5, with TRBD1 matching 8 bases. The CDR3 is 15 residues long. Germline assignment: CDR1 SGDLS and CDR2 YYNGEE. After removal of 0 bases from V and 6 bases from J, the junction contained 5 bases not matched to a gene. CDR3 loop: CASSVGTGGGQPQHF. The CDR3 DNA reads as TGTGCCAGCAGCGTAGGAACAGGGGGAGGTCAGCCCCAGCATTTT.

The chain recombines TRBV25-1 with TRBJ2-3; unclear D gene. This CDR3 spans 12 amino acids. Germline V gene data show CDR1 as MGHDK and CDR2 as SYGVNS. The V gene lost 7 bases and the J gene lost 1 base, with 6 bases spanning the gap. CDR3 sequence reads: CASTGGTDTQYF. CDR3 DNA: TGTGCCAGCACTGGGGGCACAGATACGCAGTATTTT. The variable domain in full, with the rest retrieved from reference TRBV25-1 and TRBJ2-3, is EADIYQTPRYLVIGTGKKITLECSQTMGHDKMYWYQQDPGMELHLIHYSYGVNSTEKGDLSSESTVSRIRTEHFPLTLESARPSHTSQYLCASTGGTDTQYFGPGTRLTVL.

This clone was found a few times. Other DNA sequences from this sample encode an identical CDR3 as well. V is TRBV27 and J is TRBJ1-4; D gene uncertain. CDR1 and CDR2 from the germline V gene are MNHEY and SMNVEV (reference sequence). Deletions cut 5 bases from V and 7 bases from J, with 11 bases between. CDR3 length: 13 residues. CDR3 DNA: TGTGCCAGCAGTCCCAGGACGGGTGAAAAACTGTTTTTT. As protein: CASSPRTGEKLFF.

The V gene is TRBV5-1, the J gene TRBJ1-2; D uncertain. There are 14 residues in the CDR3. Trimming removed 0 bases at V and 8 bases at J, with 14 bases between. Germline CDR1 reads SGHRS; CDR2 reads YFSETQ. The CDR3 nucleotides are TGCGCCAGCAGCTTGGTAGGTTCGGATAGCGGCTACACCTTC. This sequence encodes CASSLVGSDSGYTF.

This clone was detected a few times. The rearrangement uses TRBV19 and TRBJ2-4; D remains ambiguous. There are 14 residues in the CDR3. Germline V lookup: CDR1 LNHDA, CDR2 SQIVND (reference sequence). Trimming stripped 7 bases from V and 5 bases from J, with 15 bases between. CDR3 nucleotide sequence: TGTGCCAGTAAAGGTGTGCCCCCCCAAAACATTCAGTACTTC. This sequence encodes CASKGVPPQNIQYF.

This clone was picked up a small number of times. The V call is TRBV27, the J call TRBJ2-7; no definite D call. The CDR3 covers 14 residues. V lost 6 bases to trimming and J lost 3 bases, with 15 bases between them. Per germline, CDR1 MNHEY and CDR2 SMNVEV (reference sequence). The CDR3 loop reads CASSSRAIVYEQYF. In DNA, the CDR3 is TGTGCCAGCAGCTCAAGGGCGATAGTCTACGAGCAGTACTTC.

This clone was picked up many times. This chain links TRBV18 with TRBJ1-2; a weak D match, TRBD1 (6 bases). The CDR3 covers 13 residues. Germline CDR1 KGHSH, CDR2 LQKENI. The V gene lost 6 bases and the J gene lost 8 bases, with 16 bases spanning the gap. The CDR3 DNA sequence: TGTGCCAGCTCTCCTGACAGGACGAACGGCTACACCTTC. This sequence encodes CASSPDRTNGYTF.

A remark on this clone: Its ends do not fully match the called genes, so a read error is possible. The gene calls are TRBV7-2 and TRBJ1-6; D remains unclear. In germline, CDR1 is SGHTA, CDR2 FQGNSA. This CDR3 is 15 amino acids long. CDR3 in DNA: TGTGCCAGCAGCCCGACCCCCAGTTCCAATTCACCCCTCTACTTT. It encodes CASSPTPSSNSPLYF.

This rearrangement joins TRBV7-9 to TRBJ1-5; D may be TRBD1 (6 bases). The CDR3 has 13 amino acids. Per germline, CDR1 SEHNR and CDR2 FQNEAQ (reference sequence). The germline V and J ends were trimmed by 0 bases and 10 bases, with 10 bases remaining between them. CDR3 bases: TGTGCCAGCAGCTTAGCCGAGGGGGACCCCCAGCATTTT. It yields the protein CASSLAEGDPQHF.

This clone was found a few times. V is TRBV7-9 and J is TRBJ2-3, with D tentatively TRBD2 (5 bases). The CDR3 has 13 residues. CDR1 and CDR2 (germline): SEHNR, FQNEAQ (reference sequence). V lost 4 bases and J lost 3, with 8 bases in between. The CDR3 coding sequence is TGTGCCAGCAGCTCACAGCGGACAGATACGCAGTATTTT. Translation: CASSSQRTDTQYF.

This clone turned up a few times. J is TRBJ1-2 and V is TRBV14, with no clear D. Trimming took 1 base from V and 8 from J, leaving 14 bases between them. CDR3 length equals 14 residues. Germline CDR1 is SGHDN and CDR2 is FVKESK. This CDR3 reads CASSQGSVASGYTF. CDR3 coding DNA: TGTGCCAGCAGCCAAGGGTCAGTGGCGAGCGGCTACACCTTC.

The chain carries TRBV11-2 and TRBJ2-2; weak D call: TRBD2 (5 bases). The CDR3 totals 16 residues. V was cut by 0 bases and J by 4 bases, with 12 bases left in between. The germline gives CDR1 SGHAT, CDR2 FQNNGV. This chain's CDR3 is CASSLDRIRGTGELFF. Written as DNA, the CDR3 is TGTGCCAGCAGCTTAGATCGTATTCGGGGCACCGGGGAGCTGTTTTTT. The complete variable domain, with remaining parts taken from reference TRBV11-2 and TRBJ2-2, reads EAGVAQSPRYKIIEKRQSVAFWCNPISGHATLYWYQQILGQGPKLLIQFQNNGVVDDSQLPKDRFSAERLKGVDSTLKIQPAKLEDSAVYLCASSLDRIRGTGELFFGEGSRLTVL.

V gene TRBV19 combines with J gene TRBJ2-1; D may be TRBD2 (5 bases). Trimming took 1 base from V and 5 from J, leaving 6 bases between them. CDR3 length: 13 amino acids. The germline gives CDR1 LNHDA, CDR2 SQIVND (reference sequence). The CDR3, as DNA: TGTGCCAGTAGTATAGCGAGGGACAATGAGCAGTTCTTC. It codes for CASSIARDNEQFF.